The present entry profiles one T cell receptor beta chain with its context. Its antigen is undetermined. These data come from a study of OX40 agonist ivuxolimab in advanced cancers. On the study more broadly: The treatment was a fully human IgG2 OX40 agonist, ivuxolimab.

Study-level points and caveats: Clonal expansion was among the lowest in partial responders at 0.1-3.0 mg/kg, especially CD8+.

V shed 5 bases and J shed 1 base, with 21 bases lying between them. The CDR3 is 18 amino acids. The V gene's germline CDR1 is MNHEY and CDR2 SMNVEV (reference sequence). The repertoire was sequenced with immunoSEQ multiplex PCR; TCRdb's copy has only in-frame clones and lacks some. The table shows about 100,000 clones, with over 75% occurring only once. The TCR originated in an adult with an advanced solid tumor such as melanoma, head and neck, liver or kidney cancer. The gene calls are TRBV27 and TRBJ1-5, with TRBD1 as a possible D gene (5 bases). The source material was CD4+ or CD8+ T cells sorted from blood, sampled in a trial of the OX40 agonist ivuxolimab. As DNA, the CDR3 is TGTGCCAGCAGTCCTTACACCCAGGGCGGCCGCAGCAATCAGCCCCAGCATTTT. Translating it yields CASSPYTQGGRSNQPQHF.